The entry below describes one TCR beta chain. The antigen remains undetermined. Using immunoSEQ multiplex PCR, the repertoire was profiled, and TCRdb retains in-frame clones only, with some absent. This sample has 30,000 to 40,000 clones, with around nine tenths found just once. As to time point: naive CD8 control sorted from an acute-time-point sample. The data originate from a study of CD8 T cells in acute hepatitis C reinfection. General observations from the study: Follow-up repertoires were missing for chronically infected subjects.

Sequencing was performed on naive CD8+ T cells from PBMCs. The clonotype was recovered from a man aged 25 to 45 with chronic hepatitis C.

CDR3 DNA sequence: TGTGCCAGCAGCGGCGATGGCTACACCTTC. Its protein is CASSGDGYTF. V is TRBV9 and J is TRBJ1-2; D remains unclear. This CDR3 is 10 amino acids long. Germline-derived CDR1 and CDR2 are SGDLS and YYNGEE. Trimming removed 3 bases from V and 6 bases from J, with 3 bases in between.